This TCR beta chain was retrieved from a study of cytomegalovirus exposure and HLA in healthy donors. Germline V gene sequence: CDR1 MNHEY, CDR2 SVGAGI. The V gene lost 2 bases and the J gene lost 1 base, with 5 bases spanning the gap. This CDR3 spans 13 amino acids. Study-level findings and limits: Later analysis showed TCR association rates varying by HLA locus, highest for DRB1 and lowest for HLA-C.

On this clone: What it binds is not known.

The PCR contained 60 Vbeta and 13 Jbeta primers. TCRdb's copy holds only in-frame clones and misses some; the assay was immunoSEQ multiplex PCR. The sample lists 150,000 to 200,000 clones; roughly 83% were seen once. The sequence came from a woman in her 50s in good health and CMV-seronegative. Sequencing input: PBMCs. The rearrangement joins TRBV6-5 to TRBJ1-1; D not certain. CDR3 sequence (DNA): TGTGCCAGCAGTTACGGGAGGAACACTGAAGCTTTCTTT. It translates to CASSYGRNTEAFF.